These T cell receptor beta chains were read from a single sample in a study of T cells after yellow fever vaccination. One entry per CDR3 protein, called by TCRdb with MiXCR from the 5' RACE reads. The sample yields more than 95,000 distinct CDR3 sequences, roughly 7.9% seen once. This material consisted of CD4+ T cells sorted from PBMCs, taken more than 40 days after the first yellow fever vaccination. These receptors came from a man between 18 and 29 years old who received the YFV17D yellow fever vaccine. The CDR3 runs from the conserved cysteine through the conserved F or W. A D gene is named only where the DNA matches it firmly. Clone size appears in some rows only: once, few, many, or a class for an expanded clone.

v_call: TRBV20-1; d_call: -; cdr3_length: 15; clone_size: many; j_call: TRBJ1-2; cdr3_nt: TGCAGTGCCGAGACCCCAGGGAGACCCAACTATGGCTACACCTTC; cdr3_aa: CSAETPGRPNYGYTF
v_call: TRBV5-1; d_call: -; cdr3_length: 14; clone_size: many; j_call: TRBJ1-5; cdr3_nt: TGCGCCAGCAGCAGGGACGGACCCAATCAGCCCCAGCATTTT; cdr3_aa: CASSRDGPNQPQHF
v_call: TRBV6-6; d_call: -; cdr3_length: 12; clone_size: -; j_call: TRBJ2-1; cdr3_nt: TGTGCCAGCAGACAGGGAATGGGTGAGCAGTTCTTC; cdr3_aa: CASRQGMGEQFF
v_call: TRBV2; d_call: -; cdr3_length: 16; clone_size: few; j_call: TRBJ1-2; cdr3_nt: TGTGCCAGCACCGGGGGGGCAGGCCATGTCGCCTATGGCTACACCTTC; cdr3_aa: CASTGGAGHVAYGYTF
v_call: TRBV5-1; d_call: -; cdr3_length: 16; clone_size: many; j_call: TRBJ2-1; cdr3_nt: TGCGCCAGCACCACGGGAGCGGGTCTCTCCTACAATGAGCAGTTCTTC; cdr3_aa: CASTTGAGLSYNEQFF
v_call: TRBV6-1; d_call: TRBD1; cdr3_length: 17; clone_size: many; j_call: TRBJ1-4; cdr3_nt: TGTGCCAGCAGCCCCACCGCCGGGGGACAGCCTAATGAAAAACTGTTTTTT; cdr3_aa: CASSPTAGGQPNEKLFF
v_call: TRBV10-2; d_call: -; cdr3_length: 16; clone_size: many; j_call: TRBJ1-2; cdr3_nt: TGCGCCAGCAGTGAGGATGTTGGCCTAGCTAACTATGGCTACACCTTC; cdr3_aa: CASSEDVGLANYGYTF
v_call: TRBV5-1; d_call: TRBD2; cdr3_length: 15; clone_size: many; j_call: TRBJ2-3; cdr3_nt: TGCGCCAGCAGCTCACTAGCGGGGGGGCAAGATACGCAGTATTTT; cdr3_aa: CASSSLAGGQDTQYF
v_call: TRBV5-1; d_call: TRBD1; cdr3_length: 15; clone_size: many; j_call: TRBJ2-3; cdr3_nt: TGCGCCAGCAGCATGGGACAGGGATTAACAGATACGCAGTATTTT; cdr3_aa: CASSMGQGLTDTQYF
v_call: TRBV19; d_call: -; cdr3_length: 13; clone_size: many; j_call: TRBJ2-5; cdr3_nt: TGTGCCAGGATCCTACAGGGTGCAGAGACCCAGTACTTC; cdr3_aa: CARILQGAETQYF
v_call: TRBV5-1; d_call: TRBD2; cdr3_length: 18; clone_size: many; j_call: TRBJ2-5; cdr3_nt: TGCGCCAGCAGCTCGGGACTAGCGGGGGGCAACCGACAAGAGACCCAGTACTTC; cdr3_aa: CASSSGLAGGNRQETQYF
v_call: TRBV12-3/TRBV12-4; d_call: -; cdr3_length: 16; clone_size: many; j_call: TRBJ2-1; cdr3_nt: TGTGCCAGCAGTTTTTCTAGACTCTCTGGGGCCAATGAGCAGTTCTTC; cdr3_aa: CASSFSRLSGANEQFF
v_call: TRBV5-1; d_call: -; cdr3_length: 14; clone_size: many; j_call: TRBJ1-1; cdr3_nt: TGCGCCAGCAGCTTGGGGTCTCTTCCTGGTGAAGCTTTCTTT; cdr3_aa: CASSLGSLPGEAFF
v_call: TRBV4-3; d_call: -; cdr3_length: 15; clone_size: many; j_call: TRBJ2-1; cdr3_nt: TGCGCCAGCAGCCAAGAGAACTACATTTTCAATGAGCAGTTCTTC; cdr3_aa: CASSQENYIFNEQFF
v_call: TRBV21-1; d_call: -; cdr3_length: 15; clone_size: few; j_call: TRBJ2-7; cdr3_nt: TGTGCCAGCAGCAGAATGATGGGGGGAACCTACGAGCAGTACTTC; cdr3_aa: CASSRMMGGTYEQYF
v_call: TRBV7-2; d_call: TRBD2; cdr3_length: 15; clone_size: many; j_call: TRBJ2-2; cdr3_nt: TGTGCCAGCAGCTCGGGACTAGCGGGGGCCGGGGAGCTGTTTTTT; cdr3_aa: CASSSGLAGAGELFF
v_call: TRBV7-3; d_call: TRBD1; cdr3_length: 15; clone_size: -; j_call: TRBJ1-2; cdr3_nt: TGTGCCAGCAGCCCTGGGACAGGGGGCAGGAGTGGCTACACCTTC; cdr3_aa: CASSPGTGGRSGYTF
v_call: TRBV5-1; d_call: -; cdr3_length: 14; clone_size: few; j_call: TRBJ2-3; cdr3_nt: TGCGCCAGCAGGGCTGGGCATCTCACAGATACGCAGTATTTT; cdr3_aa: CASRAGHLTDTQYF
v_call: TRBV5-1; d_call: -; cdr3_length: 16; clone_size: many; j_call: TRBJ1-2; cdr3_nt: TGCGCCAGCAGCCCCGGCCATAGCGGGGCTAACTATGGCTACACCTTC; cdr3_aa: CASSPGHSGANYGYTF
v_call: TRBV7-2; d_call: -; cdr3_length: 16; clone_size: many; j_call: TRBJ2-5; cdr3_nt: TGTGCCAGCAGCTTTAATGGGGGGCGGAAACAAGAGACCCAGTACTTC; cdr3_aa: CASSFNGGRKQETQYF
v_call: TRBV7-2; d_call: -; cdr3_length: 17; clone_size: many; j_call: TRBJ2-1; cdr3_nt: TGTGCCAGCAGTCGTACAGGGTCCTCTGGCTCCTACAATGAGCAGTTCTTC; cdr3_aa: CASSRTGSSGSYNEQFF
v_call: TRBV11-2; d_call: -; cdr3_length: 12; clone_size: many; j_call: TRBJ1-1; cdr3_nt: TGTGCCAGCAGACATACGGGGACTGAAGCTTTCTTT; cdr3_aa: CASRHTGTEAFF
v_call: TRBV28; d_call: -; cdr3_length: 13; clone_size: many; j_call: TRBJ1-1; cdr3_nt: TGTGCCAGCAGACCACAGGGGAACACTGAAGCTTTCTTT; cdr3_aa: CASRPQGNTEAFF
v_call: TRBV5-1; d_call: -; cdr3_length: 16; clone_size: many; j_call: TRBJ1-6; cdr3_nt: TGCGCCAGCAGCTCAGGCGGATCCCGCTATAATTCACCCCTCCACTTT; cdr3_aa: CASSSGGSRYNSPLHF
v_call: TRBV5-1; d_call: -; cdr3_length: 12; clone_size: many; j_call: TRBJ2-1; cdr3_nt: TGCGCCAGCAGCTGGGGAAACAATGAGCAGTTCTTC; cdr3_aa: CASSWGNNEQFF
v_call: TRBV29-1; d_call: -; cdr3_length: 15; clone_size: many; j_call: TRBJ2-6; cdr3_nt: TGCAGCGTTGTACCCTTGGGATCTGGGGCCAACGTCCTGACTTTC; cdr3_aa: CSVVPLGSGANVLTF
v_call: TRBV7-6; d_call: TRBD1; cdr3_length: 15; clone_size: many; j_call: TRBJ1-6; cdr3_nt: TGTGCCAGCAGCTTGGGGACAGGGGGTTTTTCACCCCTCCACTTT; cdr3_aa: CASSLGTGGFSPLHF
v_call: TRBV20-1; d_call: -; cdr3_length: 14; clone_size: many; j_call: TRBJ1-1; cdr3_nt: TGCAGTGCTACCTACGGGGGAGGAAGCACTGAAGCTTTCTTT; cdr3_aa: CSATYGGGSTEAFF
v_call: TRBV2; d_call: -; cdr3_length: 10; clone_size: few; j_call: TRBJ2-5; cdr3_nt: TGTGCCAGCAAGGTGGAGACCCAGTACTTC; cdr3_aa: CASKVETQYF
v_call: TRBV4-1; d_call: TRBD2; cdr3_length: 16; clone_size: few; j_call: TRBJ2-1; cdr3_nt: TGCGCCAGCAGCCAAACTAGCGGGGGGGCCCCCGGTGAGCAGTTCTTC; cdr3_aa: CASSQTSGGAPGEQFF
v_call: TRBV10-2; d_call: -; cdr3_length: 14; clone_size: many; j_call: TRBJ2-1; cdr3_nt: TGCGCCAGCAGTGAGCGTTACGGATCCAATGAGCAGTTCTTC; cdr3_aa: CASSERYGSNEQFF
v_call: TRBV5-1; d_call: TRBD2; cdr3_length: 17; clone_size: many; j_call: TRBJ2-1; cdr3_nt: TGCGCCAGCAGCTTACCGGGGACTAGCGGGGGGCGCAATGAGCAGTTCTTC; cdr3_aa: CASSLPGTSGGRNEQFF